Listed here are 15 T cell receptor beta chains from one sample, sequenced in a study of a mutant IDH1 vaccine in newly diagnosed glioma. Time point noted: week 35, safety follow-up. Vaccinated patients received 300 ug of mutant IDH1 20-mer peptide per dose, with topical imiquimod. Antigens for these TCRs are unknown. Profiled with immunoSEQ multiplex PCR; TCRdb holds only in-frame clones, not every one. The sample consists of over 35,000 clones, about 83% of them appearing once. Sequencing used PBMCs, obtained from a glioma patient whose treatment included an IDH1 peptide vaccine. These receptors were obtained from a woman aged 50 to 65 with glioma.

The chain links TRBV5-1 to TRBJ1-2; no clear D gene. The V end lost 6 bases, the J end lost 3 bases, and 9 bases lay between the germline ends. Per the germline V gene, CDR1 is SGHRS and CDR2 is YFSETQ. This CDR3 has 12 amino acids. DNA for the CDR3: TGCGCCAGCACAACGGGCCACTATGGCTACACCTTC. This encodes CASTTGHYGYTF.

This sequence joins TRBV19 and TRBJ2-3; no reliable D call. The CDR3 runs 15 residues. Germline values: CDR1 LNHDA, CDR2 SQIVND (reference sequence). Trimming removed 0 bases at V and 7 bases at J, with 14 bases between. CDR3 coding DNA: TGTGCCAGTAGTATAGATTTACGTTCTTGGAATACGCAGTATTTT. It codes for CASSIDLRSWNTQYF.

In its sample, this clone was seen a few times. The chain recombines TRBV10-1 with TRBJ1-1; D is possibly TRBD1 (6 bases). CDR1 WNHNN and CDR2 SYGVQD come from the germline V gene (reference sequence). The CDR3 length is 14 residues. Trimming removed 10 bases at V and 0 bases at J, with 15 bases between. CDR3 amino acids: CATKRGAMNTEAFF. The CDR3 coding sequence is TGCGCCACCAAAAGGGGGGCGATGAACACTGAAGCTTTCTTT.

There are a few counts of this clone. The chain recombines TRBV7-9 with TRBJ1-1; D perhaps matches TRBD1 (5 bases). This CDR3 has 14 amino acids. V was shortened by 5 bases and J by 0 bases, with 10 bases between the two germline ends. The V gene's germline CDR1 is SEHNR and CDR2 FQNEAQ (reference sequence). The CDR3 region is CASSRGTLNTEAFF. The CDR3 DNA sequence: TGTGCCAGCAGCCGGGGCACACTGAACACTGAAGCTTTCTTT.

CDR3 residues: CASSHLTRGQETQYF. CDR3 nucleotides: TGTGCCAGCAGTCATCTGACTAGGGGACAGGAGACCCAGTACTTC. The chain uses TRBV6-1 and TRBJ2-5; the D gene is possibly TRBD1 (7 bases). CDR3 length equals 15 residues. CDR1 MNHNS and CDR2 SASEGT come from the germline V gene. V lost 5 bases to trimming and J lost 5 bases, with 18 bases between them.

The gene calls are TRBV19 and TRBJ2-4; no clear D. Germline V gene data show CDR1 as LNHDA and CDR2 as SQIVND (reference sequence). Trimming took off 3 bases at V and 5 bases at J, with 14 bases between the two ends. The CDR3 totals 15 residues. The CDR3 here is CASSMAPGSENIQYF. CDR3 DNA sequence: TGTGCCAGTAGTATGGCCCCGGGCAGCGAAAACATTCAGTACTTC.

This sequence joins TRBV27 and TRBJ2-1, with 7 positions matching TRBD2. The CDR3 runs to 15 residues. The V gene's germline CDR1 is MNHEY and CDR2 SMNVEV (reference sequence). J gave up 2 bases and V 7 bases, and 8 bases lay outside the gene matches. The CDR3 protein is CASTTGTNPYNEQFF. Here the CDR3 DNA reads TGTGCCAGCACAACCGGGACTAACCCCTACAATGAGCAGTTCTTC.

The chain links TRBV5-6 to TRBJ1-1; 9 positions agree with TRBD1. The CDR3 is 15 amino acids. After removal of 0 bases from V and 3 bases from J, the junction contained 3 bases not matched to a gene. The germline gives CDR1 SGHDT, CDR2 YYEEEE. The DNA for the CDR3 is TGTGCCAGCAGCTTGGGCCGGGACAGGGACACTGAAGCTTTCTTT. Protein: CASSLGRDRDTEAFF.

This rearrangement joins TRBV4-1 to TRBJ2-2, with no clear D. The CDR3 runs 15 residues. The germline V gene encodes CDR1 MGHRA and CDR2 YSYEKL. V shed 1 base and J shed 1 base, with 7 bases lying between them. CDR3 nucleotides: TGCGCCAGCAGCCAAGGATATAGGAACACCGGGGAGCTGTTTTTT. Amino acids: CASSQGYRNTGELFF.

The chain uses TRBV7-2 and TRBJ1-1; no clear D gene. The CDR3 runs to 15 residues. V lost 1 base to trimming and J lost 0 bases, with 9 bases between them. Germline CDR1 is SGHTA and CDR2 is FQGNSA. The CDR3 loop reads CASSLVVQMNTEAFF. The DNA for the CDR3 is TGTGCCAGCAGCTTAGTCGTGCAGATGAACACTGAAGCTTTCTTT.

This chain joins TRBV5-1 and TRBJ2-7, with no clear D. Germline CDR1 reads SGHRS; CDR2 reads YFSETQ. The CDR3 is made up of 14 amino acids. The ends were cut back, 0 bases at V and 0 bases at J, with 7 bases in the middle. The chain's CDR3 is CASSLATGSYEQYF. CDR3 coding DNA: TGCGCCAGCAGCTTGGCTACCGGCTCCTACGAGCAGTACTTC.

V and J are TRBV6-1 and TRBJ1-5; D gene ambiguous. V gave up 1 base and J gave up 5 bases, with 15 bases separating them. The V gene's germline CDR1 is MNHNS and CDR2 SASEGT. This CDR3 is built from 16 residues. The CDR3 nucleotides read TGTGCCAGCAGTGAAGGTGTAAGGCAGGTCCATCAGCCCCAGCATTTT. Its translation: CASSEGVRQVHQPQHF.

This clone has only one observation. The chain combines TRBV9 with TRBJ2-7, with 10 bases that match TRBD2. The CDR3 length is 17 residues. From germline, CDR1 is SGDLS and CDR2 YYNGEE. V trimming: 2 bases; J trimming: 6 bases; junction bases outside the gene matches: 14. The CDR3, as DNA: TGTGCCAGCAGCGTCCAGGCTAGCGGGGGAACAGCCCGCGAGCAGTACTTC. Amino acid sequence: CASSVQASGGTAREQYF.

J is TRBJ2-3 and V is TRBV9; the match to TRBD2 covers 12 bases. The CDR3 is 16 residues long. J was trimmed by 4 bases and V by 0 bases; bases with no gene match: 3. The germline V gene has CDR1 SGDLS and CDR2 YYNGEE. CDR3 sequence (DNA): TGTGCCAGCAGCGTAGCTAGCGGGGGGGCCGCAGATACGCAGTATTTT. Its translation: CASSVASGGAADTQYF.

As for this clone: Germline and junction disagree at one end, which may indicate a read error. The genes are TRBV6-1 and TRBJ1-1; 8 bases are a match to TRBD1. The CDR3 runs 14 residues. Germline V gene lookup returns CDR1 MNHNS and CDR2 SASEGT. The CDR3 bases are TGTGCCAGCAGGGAAGGGACAGGGAACACTGAAGCTTTCTTT. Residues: CASREGTGNTEAFF.